These 12 T cell receptor beta chains came from one sample sequenced in a study of beta chain features in type 1 diabetes. Isolated RNA was reverse transcribed in full, so expressed TCRB transcripts were sequenced. Method: immunoSEQ multiplex PCR; TCRdb's copy keeps in-frame clones and lacks some. This table holds 350,000 to 450,000 clones, approximately 15% found once. The sample comprised naive CD4+ T cells from blood. Receptors originate from a man aged 25-45 years in good health.

This chain connects TRBV27 to TRBJ2-7, with TRBD2 matching over 9 bases. Germline V gives CDR1 MNHEY, CDR2 SMNVEV (reference sequence). This CDR3 region has 16 residues. The V and J ends lost 5 bases and 4 bases, in that order; junction bases with no gene match: 12. CDR3 amino acids: CASSPGPLRGGYEQYF. The CDR3 DNA follows: TGTGCCAGCAGTCCGGGCCCTCTGCGGGGGGGGTACGAGCAGTACTTC.

There are a few counts of this clone. The chain links TRBV29-1 to TRBJ2-1; TRBD2 aligns across 13 bases. The V gene's germline CDR1 is SQVTM and CDR2 ANQGSEA. Trimming took 6 bases from V and 4 from J; bases not matched to a gene: 3. The CDR3 loop spans 14 amino acids. CDR3 sequence reads: CSVGTSGAYNEQFF. The CDR3 DNA reads as TGCAGCGTGGGGACTAGCGGGGCTTACAATGAGCAGTTCTTC.

This clone has just a few counts. The chain combines TRBV5-4 with TRBJ2-5; D remains ambiguous. Between the trimmed V and J ends, which lost 0 bases and 1 base, there was a span of 10 bases. Germline V gene sequence: CDR1 SGHNT, CDR2 YYREEE (reference sequence). The CDR3 consists of 15 residues. The chain's CDR3 is CASSLDLRTQETQYF. The CDR3 nucleotides are TGTGCCAGCAGCTTGGACCTCAGAACCCAAGAGACCCAGTACTTC. Full variable domain (rest looked up from reference TRBV5-4 and TRBJ2-5): ETGVTQSPTHLIKTRGQQVTLRCSSQSGHNTVSWYQQALGQGPQFIFQYYREEENGRGNFPPRFSGLQFPNYSSELNVNALELDDSALYLCASSLDLRTQETQYFGPGTRLLVL.

This clone has more than one count but fewer than ten. The chain links TRBV7-9 to TRBJ2-3; D is unresolved. V lost 7 bases and J 4 bases, leaving 6 bases between the germline ends. The CDR3 extends over 11 amino acids. Per the germline V gene, CDR1 is SEHNR and CDR2 is FQNEAQ (reference sequence). In DNA form, the CDR3 reads TGTGCCAGCACTCTCTCAGATACGCAGTATTTT. Amino acid sequence: CASTLSDTQYF.

This clone occurred a few times. The V gene is TRBV2, the J gene TRBJ2-7; D is possibly TRBD1 (6 bases). The germline V gene encodes CDR1 SNHLY and CDR2 FYNNEI. V was cut by 5 bases and J by 12 bases, with 17 bases left in between. The CDR3 is 12 amino acids. The CDR3 region is CASSLLRDILYV. The CDR3 DNA sequence: TGTGCCAGCAGTCTACTGAGGGACATCCTGTACGTC.

The chain employs TRBV9 and TRBJ1-2; the D gene is possibly TRBD1 (5 bases). CDR3 length: 13 residues. The germline V and J ends were trimmed by 0 bases and 4 bases, with 7 bases remaining between them. Germline V lookup: CDR1 SGDLS, CDR2 YYNGEE. CDR3 sequence reads: CASSVGGVYGYTF. CDR3 sequence (DNA): TGTGCCAGCAGCGTAGGAGGGGTCTATGGCTACACCTTC.

This clone has only a few counts. A much larger clone is a single base away; this may be a read error. The sample has other DNA sequences that encode this CDR3 too. The chain links TRBV7-2 to TRBJ2-7; D remains ambiguous. The ends were cut back, 5 bases at V and 0 bases at J, with 2 bases in the middle. The CDR3 has 11 amino acids. In germline, CDR1 is SGHTA, CDR2 FQGNSA. The CDR3: CASSISYEQYF. For the CDR3, the DNA is TGTGCCAGCAGCATCTCCTACGAGCAGTACTTC.

The V and J genes are TRBV15 and TRBJ2-3; D might be TRBD1 or TRBD2, each matching 5 bases. Looked up from germline, CDR1 is LNHNV and CDR2 is YYDKDF (reference sequence). V lost 5 bases to trimming and J lost 4 bases, with 16 bases between them. The CDR3 is made up of 15 amino acids. Written as DNA, the CDR3 is TGTGCCACCAGCCGCCCGTCTCAGGGAGCAGATACGCAGTATTTT. Amino acids: CATSRPSQGADTQYF.

This clone was counted only a few times. J is TRBJ1-1 and V is TRBV9; no firm D call. Trimming left V 4 bases short and J 3 bases short, with 16 bases between. Germline assignment: CDR1 SGDLS and CDR2 YYNGEE. The CDR3 totals 15 residues. The CDR3 here is CASSSLSGKDTEAFF. For the CDR3, the DNA is TGTGCCAGCAGCTCTCTATCGGGGAAGGACACTGAAGCTTTCTTT.

For this clone: One junction end disagrees with the germline gene, perhaps due to a read error. The chain carries TRBV4-3 and TRBJ1-2, with D uncertain. The CDR3 loop spans 14 amino acids. The germline V gene encodes CDR1 LGHNA and CDR2 YSLEER. The CDR3 bases are TGCGCCAGCAGCCAAGAGAAGGTGATGGCTCCCGCTGACTTC. This translates into CASSQEKVMAPADF.

Only a few counts were recorded for this clone. J is TRBJ1-6 and V is TRBV28; the D gene is possibly TRBD1 (5 bases). The CDR3 has 15 amino acids. Germline-derived CDR1 and CDR2 are MDHEN and SYDVKM. V lost 6 bases and J 10 bases, leaving 19 bases between the germline ends. The CDR3 spells CASRGAGRLGSPLHF. CDR3 nucleotide sequence: TGTGCCAGCAGAGGGGCAGGCCGACTCGGGTCACCCCTCCACTTT.

This clone was seen more than once but under ten times. This chain uses TRBV29-1 with TRBJ2-3; TRBD1 or TRBD2 may be the D gene (6 bases each). Germline V gene lookup returns CDR1 SQVTM and CDR2 ANQGSEA. V was cut by 6 bases and J by 1 base, with 11 bases left in between. The CDR3 is 13 residues long. CDR3 amino acids: CSVRGRGTDTQYF. Here the CDR3 DNA reads TGCAGCGTCCGGGGGCGCGGCACAGATACGCAGTATTTT.